This T cell receptor (beta chain) was captured by sequencing in a study of blood T cell repertoires in COVID-19. Overall study: There were acute and convalescent COVID-19 samples, and they came from the United States, Italy and Spain.

This clone was recorded at least ten times. As originally analysed: Quantification of nucleated cells was approximated via reference gene primer amplification. Using immunoSEQ multiplex PCR, the repertoire was profiled, and TCRdb retains in-frame clones only, with some absent. The V and J calls and clone size come from that table; D and trimming were worked out from the DNA. The sample includes 100,000 or so clones, roughly 80% seen only once; the top ten take 10%. The receptor comes from a human donor in a cohort sampled during active COVID-19. The sequenced material came from peripheral blood.

In DNA, the CDR3 is TGTGCCAGCAGCCTGGGGACAGGGAACCACGAGCAGTACTTC. It encodes CASSLGTGNHEQYF. This chain uses TRBV11-2 with TRBJ2-7; 9 bases align to TRBD1. The V segment lost 5 bases and the J segment 5 bases; nucleotides outside the gene matches: 7. Per the germline V gene, CDR1 is SGHAT and CDR2 is FQNNGV. CDR3 length equals 14 residues.